Shown below are 24 T cell receptor beta chains from a single sample sequenced in a study of T cells in Graves' hyperthyroidism and ophthalmopathy. Amplification of TCR beta CDR3 regions used RNA as the template. First-round RT-PCR with HTBI primers amplified the TCR CDR3 region. One entry per CDR3 protein, called by TCRdb with MiXCR from the multiplex PCR reads. The table has some 800,000 distinct CDR3 sequences, over 35% seen once; the top ten hold roughly 8.3%. Sequenced input: blood. The receptors here all came from a man between 18 and 35 years old with Graves' hyperthyroidism.

V usage is TRBV4-1 and J usage is TRBJ1-6; no firm D call. CDR3 length equals 13 residues. Trimming cost V 4 bases and J 9 bases, with 10 bases left between them. Germline V gene lookup returns CDR1 MGHRA and CDR2 YSYEKL. The CDR3 reads CASSPPGSSPLHF. CDR3 sequence (DNA): TGCGCCAGCAGCCCACCGGGTAGTTCACCCCTCCACTTT.

This clonotype was counted a few times. V is TRBV12-3 or TRBV12-4 and J is TRBJ1-4, with D unresolved. The CDR3 runs 13 residues. V lost 7 bases and J 4 bases, leaving 10 bases between the germline ends. The CDR3 nucleotides are TGTGCCAGCACCTACAGTCTTAATGAAAAACTGTTTTTT. This gives the protein CASTYSLNEKLFF.

This clonotype was detected many times. The chain has TRBV20-1 and TRBJ2-7; 9 positions agree with TRBD2. V shed 6 bases and J 2 bases; nucleotides not matched to a gene: 8. The CDR3 runs to 14 residues. Germline CDR1 DFQATT, CDR2 SNEGSKA (reference sequence). This CDR3 is CSASRSSGAYEQYF. The CDR3 DNA is TGCAGTGCGAGTCGGTCTAGCGGGGCCTACGAGCAGTACTTC.

This clonotype has ten or more counts. The rearrangement uses TRBV29-1 and TRBJ2-7; D is uncertain. With 1 base removed from V and 2 bases from J, the gap between germline ends came to 9 bases. This CDR3 has 13 amino acids. Germline V lookup: CDR1 SQVTM, CDR2 ANQGSEA. In DNA form, the CDR3 reads TGCAGCGTTGAAGCGGGCGGAGCCTACGAGCAGTACTTC. Its translation: CSVEAGGAYEQYF.

This clonotype was seen a few times. The rearrangement uses TRBV20-1 and TRBJ2-7; D unclear. V was clipped by 0 bases and J by 7 bases, with 10 bases between them. The CDR3 spans 12 residues. Per germline, CDR1 DFQATT and CDR2 SNEGSKA (reference sequence). CDR3 residues: CSARDILFEQYF. CDR3 DNA sequence: TGCAGTGCTAGAGATATACTTTTTGAGCAGTACTTC.

This clonotype was detected only a few times. The chain is built from TRBV9 and TRBJ1-6, with 9 bases that match TRBD1. The CDR3 spans 17 residues. Per the germline V gene, CDR1 is SGDLS and CDR2 is YYNGEE. V trimming: 4 bases; J trimming: 5 bases; junction bases outside the gene matches: 10. In nucleotides, the CDR3 is TGTGCCAGCAGCTCAAACAGGGGGCCGAGGGATAATTCACCCCTCCACTTT. This encodes CASSSNRGPRDNSPLHF.

The chain is built from TRBV7-6 and TRBJ1-2; 8 bases are a match to TRBD1. This CDR3 region has 15 residues. Per the germline V gene, CDR1 is SGHVS and CDR2 is FNYEAQ. V was clipped by 1 base and J by 8 bases; unmatched bases: 9. CDR3 region: CASSLEETGVVGYTF. The DNA of the CDR3 is TGTGCCAGCAGCTTAGAAGAGACAGGGGTCGTGGGCTACACCTTC. Variable domain in full (rest from reference TRBV7-6 and TRBJ1-2): GAGVSQSPRYKVTKRGQDVALRCDPISGHVSLYWYRQALGQGPEFLTYFNYEAQQDKSGLPNDRFSAERPEGSISTLTIQRTEQRDSAMYRCASSLEETGVVGYTFGSGTRLTVV.

This clonotype was observed a handful of times. J is TRBJ2-7 and V is TRBV5-1, with TRBD1 matching 8 bases. The trim removed 4 bases at V and 6 bases at J, leaving 9 bases unmatched. CDR1 is SGHRS, CDR2 YFSETQ, per germline. This CDR3 spans 14 amino acids. CDR3 sequence: CASSPGTGGAEQYF. CDR3 sequence (DNA): TGCGCCAGCAGCCCGGGGACAGGAGGTGCCGAGCAGTACTTC.

The rearrangement links TRBV9 to TRBJ2-7, with D perhaps matching TRBD1 (7 bases). The CDR3 consists of 15 residues. Germline CDR1 SGDLS, CDR2 YYNGEE. V was clipped by 0 bases and J by 7 bases, with 17 bases between them. CDR3 protein: CASSVGAVPGGEQYF. Here the CDR3 DNA reads TGTGCCAGCAGCGTAGGAGCGGTTCCAGGGGGGGAGCAGTACTTC.

The rearrangement uses TRBV2 and TRBJ1-4, with 10 nucleotides matching TRBD1. CDR1 SNHLY and CDR2 FYNNEI come from the germline V gene. The trim removed 2 bases at V and 10 bases at J, leaving 7 bases unmatched. The CDR3 is 15 residues long. The CDR3 here is CASSEWGQGIGKLFF. Here the CDR3 DNA reads TGTGCCAGCAGTGAATGGGGACAGGGGATAGGAAAACTGTTTTTT.

This clonotype was seen ten or more times. V gene TRBV7-2 combines with J gene TRBJ2-7, with TRBD1 as a possible D gene (6 bases). With 3 bases removed from V and 0 bases from J, the gap between germline ends came to 9 bases. CDR1 is SGHTA and CDR2 is FQGNSA in the germline V gene. This CDR3 spans 14 amino acids. This CDR3 reads CASSFGTISYEQYF. CDR3 DNA sequence: TGTGCCAGCAGCTTCGGGACAATCTCCTACGAGCAGTACTTC.

The chain joins TRBV14 to TRBJ2-7; D possibly corresponds to TRBD1 (6 bases). The germline CDR1 and CDR2 sequences are SGHDN and FVKESK. The CDR3 is 15 residues long. V lost 2 bases, J lost 4 bases, and 15 bases lay in between. The CDR3 spells CASSQPDRPIYEQYF. For the CDR3, the DNA is TGTGCCAGCAGCCAACCTGACAGGCCTATTTACGAGCAGTACTTC.

This clonotype has ten or more counts. The chain combines TRBV7-9 with TRBJ2-7; no firm D call. CDR3 length: 15 residues. In germline, CDR1 is SEHNR, CDR2 FQNEAQ (reference sequence). Trimming removed 5 bases from V and 1 base from J, with 15 bases in between. CDR3 loop: CASSPLRQASYEQYF. Written as DNA, the CDR3 is TGTGCCAGCAGCCCTCTCAGGCAGGCTTCCTACGAGCAGTACTTC.

This clonotype was seen more than once but under ten times. The V gene is TRBV6-6, the J gene TRBJ2-7; D is unclear. Per germline, CDR1 MNHNY and CDR2 SVGAGI (reference sequence). CDR3 length: 11 residues. The V end lost 6 bases, the J end lost 5 bases, and 8 bases lay between the germline ends. Written as DNA, the CDR3 is TGTGCCAGCAGGGGTGTCAACGAGCAGTACTTC. Translating gives CASRGVNEQYF.

This clonotype appeared a few times. The chain uses TRBV7-6 and TRBJ1-6; D possibly corresponds to TRBD1 (5 bases). Germline V gene lookup returns CDR1 SGHVS and CDR2 FNYEAQ. The CDR3 runs 19 residues. Trimming pared 0 bases from V and 0 bases from J, leaving 15 bases between. CDR3 nucleotide sequence: TGTGCCAGCAGCTTAGCCTCCCGGGGGTCTAGCTCCTATAATTCACCCCTCCACTTT. As protein: CASSLASRGSSSYNSPLHF. Complete variable domain (other parts from reference TRBV7-6 and TRBJ1-6): GAGVSQSPRYKVTKRGQDVALRCDPISGHVSLYWYRQALGQGPEFLTYFNYEAQQDKSGLPNDRFSAERPEGSISTLTIQRTEQRDSAMYRCASSLASRGSSSYNSPLHFGNGTRLTVT.

V and J are TRBV29-1 and TRBJ2-3, with TRBD1 identical over 7 bases. The CDR3 is made up of 15 amino acids. V lost 3 bases and J lost 0; bases outside the gene matches: 6. Germline CDR1 reads SQVTM; CDR2 reads ANQGSEA. This CDR3 reads CSVDGTEFSTDTQYF. DNA for the CDR3: TGCAGCGTTGATGGGACAGAGTTTAGCACAGATACGCAGTATTTT.

The table lists this clonotype with a count of one. A much more abundant neighbour one base away suggests this may be a read error. V usage is TRBV15 and J usage is TRBJ1-2, with a tentative D call TRBD1 (5 bases). Per germline, CDR1 LNHNV and CDR2 YYDKDF (reference sequence). Trimming stripped 5 bases from V and 4 bases from J, with 14 bases between. There are 14 residues in the CDR3. DNA of the CDR3: TGTGCCACCAGCTTAACCCCGACAGTCTATGGCTACACCTTC. It encodes CATSLTPTVYGYTF.

This clonotype was recorded at least ten times. The CDR3 reads CASTGSGGNSPLHF. CDR3 nucleotides: TGTGCCAGCACCGGGAGTGGAGGGAATTCACCCCTCCACTTT. The chain is built from TRBV7-9 and TRBJ1-6; D not certain. V was shortened by 7 bases and J by 7 bases, with 14 bases between the two germline ends. CDR3 length: 14 amino acids. Germline CDR1 reads SEHNR; CDR2 reads FQNEAQ (reference sequence).

This clonotype was counted between two and nine times. The chain employs TRBV12-3 or TRBV12-4 and TRBJ1-4; 7 bases align to TRBD1. V lost 4 bases and J lost 6; bases outside the gene matches: 8. The CDR3 is made up of 15 amino acids. The CDR3 region is CASSSRQGVDEKLFF. The DNA for the CDR3 is TGTGCCAGCAGTTCAAGACAGGGTGTAGATGAAAAACTGTTTTTT.

The chain couples TRBV19 to TRBJ2-6; TRBD2 aligns across 7 bases. The V gene's germline CDR1 is LNHDA and CDR2 SQIVND (reference sequence). Trimming removed 8 bases from V and 0 bases from J; junction bases left unmatched: 13. The CDR3 runs to 18 residues. The CDR3 region is CASSRSLGGSSGANVLTF. CDR3 nucleotides: TGTGCCAGTTCCCGCTCATTGGGGGGGAGCTCTGGGGCCAACGTCCTGACTTTC.

This chain's CDR3 is CASSITDGPETQYF. In nucleotides, the CDR3 is TGTGCCAGTAGTATAACAGACGGACCAGAGACCCAGTACTTC. The genes are TRBV19 and TRBJ2-5, with D unclear. Germline CDR1 reads LNHDA; CDR2 reads SQIVND (reference sequence). This CDR3 is built from 14 residues. With 2 bases removed from V and 4 bases from J, the gap between germline ends came to 11 bases.

The CDR3 protein is CASSYGTSGYF. CDR3 nucleotides: TGTGCCAGCAGTTATGGGACTAGCGGGTACTTC. The chain couples TRBV12-3 or TRBV12-4 to TRBJ2-5; 11 bases map to TRBD2. V gave up 4 bases and J gave up 13 bases; unmatched junction bases: 2. The length of the CDR3 is 11 residues.

Notes on this clonotype: This may arise from a read error, as a much more abundant clone is one base away. The V and J genes are TRBV7-9 and TRBJ2-5; 10 positions agree with TRBD2. CDR3 length equals 14 residues. CDR1 is SEHNR and CDR2 is FQNEAQ in the germline V gene (reference sequence). The V segment lost 5 bases and the J segment 4 bases; nucleotides outside the gene matches: 4. The CDR3: CASSRVAGGETQYF. As DNA, the CDR3 is TGTGCCAGCAGCCGTGTAGCGGGAGGAGAGACCCAGTACTTC.

The chain is built from TRBV11-2 and TRBJ1-1; 7 nucleotides match TRBD1. Germline CDR1 SGHAT, CDR2 FQNNGV. The CDR3 runs to 14 residues. V was clipped by 10 bases and J by 0 bases; unmatched bases: 8. In DNA, the CDR3 is TGTGCCACCCCACCCAGGGGGATGAACACTGAAGCTTTCTTT. It translates to CATPPRGMNTEAFF.